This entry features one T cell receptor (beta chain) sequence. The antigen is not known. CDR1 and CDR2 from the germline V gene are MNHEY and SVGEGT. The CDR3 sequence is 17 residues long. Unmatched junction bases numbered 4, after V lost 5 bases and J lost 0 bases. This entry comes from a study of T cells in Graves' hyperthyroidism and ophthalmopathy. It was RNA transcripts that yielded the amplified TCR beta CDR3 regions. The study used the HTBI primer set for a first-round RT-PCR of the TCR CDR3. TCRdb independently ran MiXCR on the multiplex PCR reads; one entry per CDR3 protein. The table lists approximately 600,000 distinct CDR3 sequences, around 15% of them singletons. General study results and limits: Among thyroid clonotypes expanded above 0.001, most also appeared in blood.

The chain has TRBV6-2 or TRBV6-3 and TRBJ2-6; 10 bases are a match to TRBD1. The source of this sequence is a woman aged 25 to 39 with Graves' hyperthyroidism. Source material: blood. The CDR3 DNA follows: TGTGCCAGCAGTAGACAGGGGGCGACCTCTGGGGCCAACGTCCTGACTTTC. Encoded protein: CASSRQGATSGANVLTF.